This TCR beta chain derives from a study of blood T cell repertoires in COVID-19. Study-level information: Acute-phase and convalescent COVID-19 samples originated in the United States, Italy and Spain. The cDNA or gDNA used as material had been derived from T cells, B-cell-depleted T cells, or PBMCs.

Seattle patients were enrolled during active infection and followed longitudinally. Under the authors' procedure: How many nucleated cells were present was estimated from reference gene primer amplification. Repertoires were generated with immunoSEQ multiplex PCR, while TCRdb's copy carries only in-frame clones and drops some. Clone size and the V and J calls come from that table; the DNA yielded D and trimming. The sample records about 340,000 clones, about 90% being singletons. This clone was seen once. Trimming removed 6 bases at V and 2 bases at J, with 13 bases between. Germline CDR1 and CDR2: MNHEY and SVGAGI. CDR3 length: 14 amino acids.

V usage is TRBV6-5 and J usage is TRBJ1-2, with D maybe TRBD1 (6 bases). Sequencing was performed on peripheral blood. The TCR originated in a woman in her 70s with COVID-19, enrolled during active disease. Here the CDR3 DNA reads TGTGCCAGCAGGTGGGAACAGGGCAACTATGGCTACACCTTC. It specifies CASRWEQGNYGYTF.